This T cell receptor beta chain is from a study of T cell repertoires in cytomegalovirus infection. Overall study: Both a matching HLA type and CMV infection were indicated by public TCR beta signatures. Study-wide results and caveats: HLA-C-restricted CMV-specific TCR beta clonotypes prevailed in the ex vivo response.

TCRdb re-called the reads with MiXCR, one entry per CDR3 protein. Of about 210,000 distinct CDR3 sequences listed, approximately 7% are singletons. This clonotype was found many times. The antigen remains unidentified. This CDR3 has 14 amino acids. Germline assignment: CDR1 MGHDK and CDR2 SYGVNS. V was pared by 4 bases and J by 6 bases, with 6 bases of the junction left unmatched. The chain is built from TRBV25-1 and TRBJ2-7, with 10 bases aligning to TRBD1. The sequenced sample was PBMCs. The TCR sequence derives from a human donor in good health (CMV status not recorded). Some clones in this sample may be carry-over from other donors' samples. CDR3 sequence reads: CASSVRDRGLEQYF. DNA for the CDR3: TGTGCCAGCAGTGTCCGGGACAGGGGACTCGAGCAGTACTTC.